This is a list of T cell receptor beta chains from one sample in a study of graft-versus-host responses after intestinal transplantation. This table comes from immunoSEQ multiplex PCR, and its TCRdb copy is limited to in-frame clones, with some not included. Of fewer than 25,000 clones listed, roughly 88% are singletons. This sample comprised PBMCs, obtained approximately 450 days after intestinal transplant. All receptors come from a human patient who received an intestinal transplant, so some T cells may come from the graft donor. The CDR3 runs from the conserved cysteine through the conserved F or W. Each record gives: CDR3 DNA, CDR3 protein, D gene, clone size, J gene, V gene. D genes are given only for firm matches. Clone size appears in some rows only: once, few, many, or a class for an expanded clone.

CDR3 DNA: .
CDR3 protein: CASSFGPGGGSEQYF
D gene: .
clone size: few
J gene: TRBJ2-7
V gene: TRBV5-1

CDR3 DNA: TGTGCCAGCAGTCTTCAGCGCGAGCAGTACTTC
CDR3 protein: CASSLQREQYF
D gene: .
clone size: .
J gene: TRBJ2-7
V gene: TRBV28

CDR3 DNA: TGTGCCAGCAGTTACCGAGGGACCGAGGCTGAAGCTTTCTTT
CDR3 protein: CASSYRGTEAEAFF
D gene: .
clone size: .
J gene: TRBJ1-1
V gene: TRBV6-6

CDR3 DNA: TGTGCCAGCAGTGAAGGGGAACAGCCCGGGACAGGGAGATCGAGCAATCAGCCCCAGCATTTT
CDR3 protein: CASSEGEQPGTGRSSNQPQHF
D gene: TRBD1
clone size: once
J gene: TRBJ1-5
V gene: TRBV6-1

CDR3 DNA: TGTGCCAGCAGAGCAGGGGGCTCTGGGGCCAACGTCCTGACTTTC
CDR3 protein: CASRAGGSGANVLTF
D gene: TRBD1
clone size: .
J gene: TRBJ2-6
V gene: TRBV6-5

CDR3 DNA: TGTGCCAGCAGTGAAAGGCGGCTGAGCACAGATACGCAGTATTTT
CDR3 protein: CASSERRLSTDTQYF
D gene: .
clone size: few
J gene: TRBJ2-3
V gene: TRBV6-1

CDR3 DNA: TGTGCCAGCACAAGCGGGAGTCGGAACACAGATACGCAGTATTTT
CDR3 protein: CASTSGSRNTDTQYF
D gene: TRBD2
clone size: .
J gene: TRBJ2-3
V gene: TRBV25-1

CDR3 DNA: TGTGCCAGCAGCTTGGAGCAGGGGGGTGGAAACACCATATATTTT
CDR3 protein: CASSLEQGGGNTIYF
D gene: TRBD1
clone size: .
J gene: TRBJ1-3
V gene: TRBV5-4

CDR3 DNA: TGTGCCACCAGCGAGGACAGGTCCTTGAATCAGCCCCAGCATTTT
CDR3 protein: CATSEDRSLNQPQHF
D gene: TRBD1
clone size: .
J gene: TRBJ1-5
V gene: TRBV15

CDR3 DNA: TGTGCCAGCAGCCTCGGGACATTGAGCTCCTACGAGCAGTACTTC
CDR3 protein: CASSLGTLSSYEQYF
D gene: .
clone size: once
J gene: TRBJ2-7
V gene: TRBV7-3

CDR3 DNA: TGTGCCAGCAGCGTAGGGGGGACTAGCGGCTCCTACGAGCAGTACTTC
CDR3 protein: CASSVGGTSGSYEQYF
D gene: TRBD2
clone size: .
J gene: TRBJ2-7
V gene: TRBV9

CDR3 DNA: TGTGCCAGCAGCCCCCTCGGACAGGGAGGCTATGGCTACACCTTC
CDR3 protein: CASSPLGQGGYGYTF
D gene: TRBD1
clone size: .
J gene: TRBJ1-2
V gene: TRBV9